One sample yielded the 24 T cell receptor beta chains listed below, sequenced in a study of T cell changes during pregnancy in multiple sclerosis. This table comes from immunoSEQ multiplex PCR, and its TCRdb copy is limited to in-frame clones, with some not included. The repertoire holds tens of thousands of clones, with over 75% as singletons. Sample: CD8+ T cells from peripheral blood mononuclear cells, taken in the second trimester of pregnancy. Every receptor here comes from a female donor with multiple sclerosis, enrolled in a pregnancy study.

The chain carries TRBV19 and TRBJ1-5; 7 positions match TRBD1. From germline, CDR1 is LNHDA and CDR2 SQIVND (reference sequence). The J segment lost 3 bases and the V segment lost 7 bases, leaving 6 bases of the junction unmatched. The length of the CDR3 is 14 residues. The CDR3 protein is CASTHRGVNQPQHF. CDR3 nucleotides: TGTGCCAGTACCCACAGGGGCGTCAATCAGCCCCAGCATTTT.

The chain is built from TRBV2 and TRBJ1-1; the D gene is possibly TRBD1 (6 bases). V was trimmed by 5 bases and J by 4 bases, leaving 17 bases between them. The germline V gene has CDR1 SNHLY and CDR2 FYNNEI. This CDR3 is 15 amino acids long. The CDR3 DNA is TGTGCCAGCAGTCCCTACCAGGGGAGGGTCACTGAAGCTTTCTTT. It specifies CASSPYQGRVTEAFF.

The CDR3 coding sequence is TGTGCCAGCAGTGGGACTAGCGCGATAAATGAGCAGTTCTTC. Translating it yields CASSGTSAINEQFF. This chain connects TRBV25-1 to TRBJ2-1; 9 bases align to TRBD2. The CDR3 is 14 amino acids. V was pared by 4 bases and J by 7 bases, with 5 bases of the junction left unmatched. The germline gives CDR1 MGHDK, CDR2 SYGVNS.

This chain connects TRBV9 to TRBJ2-7, with 9 bases fitting TRBD2. V trimming: 3 bases; J trimming: 3 bases; junction bases outside the gene matches: 4. Germline CDR1 and CDR2: SGDLS and YYNGEE. The CDR3 has 14 residues. The CDR3 loop is CASSAGGRDYEQYF. The CDR3 DNA reads as TGTGCCAGCAGCGCAGGCGGGAGGGACTACGAGCAGTACTTC.

This clone was picked up a small number of times. This chain links TRBV7-6 with TRBJ2-1, with 9 bases matching TRBD2. V dropped 5 bases and J dropped 7; count of bases not matched to a gene: 12. Germline loops: CDR1 SGHVS, CDR2 FNYEAQ. The CDR3 runs to 16 residues. The CDR3 nucleotides read TGTGCCAGCAGCGGTCCAATAGCGGGAGTTAGGAATGAGCAGTTCTTC. Translating gives CASSGPIAGVRNEQFF.

V and J are TRBV9 and TRBJ2-3; TRBD1 might be the D (6 bases). Deletions cut 4 bases from V and 6 bases from J, with 15 bases between. The length of the CDR3 is 14 residues. Germline lookup yields CDR1 SGDLS and CDR2 YYNGEE. The CDR3 DNA follows: TGTGCCAGCAGCCAGGGGTCCCCCGGCGATACGCAGTATTTT. The encoded protein is CASSQGSPGDTQYF.

V and J are TRBV6-5 and TRBJ2-7; 10 nucleotides align to TRBD2. Germline assignment: CDR1 MNHEY and CDR2 SVGAGI. Unmatched junction bases numbered 3, after V lost 4 bases and J lost 3 bases. The CDR3 is 14 residues long. Written as DNA, the CDR3 is TGTGCCAGCAGTTCCGGGACTAGCGACTACGAGCAGTACTTC. As protein: CASSSGTSDYEQYF.

The chain joins TRBV23-1 to TRBJ2-5; TRBD2 matches 8 bases. TRBV23-1 is an ORF, with its function uncertain. V shed 5 bases and J 5 bases; nucleotides not matched to a gene: 13. CDR3 size: 16 residues. For the CDR3, the DNA is TGCGCCAGCAGTAGAAAGGGACTAGGAGAGTCGGAGACCCAGTACTTC. Its protein product is CASSRKGLGESETQYF.

Here the CDR3 reads CASSRGAGELFF. CDR3 sequence (DNA): TGTGCCAGTAGTCGGGGGGCCGGGGAGCTGTTTTTT. The genes are TRBV19 and TRBJ2-2, with 7 bases identical to TRBD2. Unmatched junction bases numbered 0, after V lost 5 bases and J lost 6 bases. CDR3 length: 12 residues. Germline V gene data show CDR1 as LNHDA and CDR2 as SQIVND (reference sequence).

In nucleotides, the CDR3 is TGCGCCAGCAGCTTGGATTACCAGGGGCTCCTCGAGCAGTACTTC. It encodes CASSLDYQGLLEQYF. The chain couples TRBV5-1 to TRBJ2-5, with D possibly TRBD1 on 6 matching bases. The J call may be in error: the DNA end matches TRBJ2-7 better. This CDR3 has 15 residues. From germline, CDR1 is SGHRS and CDR2 YFSETQ.

This chain uses TRBV4-3 with TRBJ2-7; 7 positions agree with TRBD2. This CDR3 spans 18 amino acids. Germline V gives CDR1 LGHNA, CDR2 YSLEER. Losses at the gene ends were 1 base for V and 5 bases for J; bases not matched to a gene: 17. CDR3 DNA sequence: TGCGCCAGCAGCCAAGGGGGCTTGGGGGAGGGCCCTCCTGACGAGCAGTACTTC. As protein: CASSQGGLGEGPPDEQYF.

The V and J genes are TRBV28 and TRBJ1-4, with D possibly TRBD1 on 5 matching bases. Germline V lookup: CDR1 MDHEN, CDR2 SYDVKM. V lost 5 bases and J lost 6, with 10 bases in between. The CDR3 consists of 13 residues. CDR3 loop: CASSDREHEKLFF. The CDR3 DNA sequence: TGTGCCAGCAGTGACAGAGAGCATGAAAAACTGTTTTTT.

CDR3 amino acids: CASSLSVQAEGTDTQYF. The CDR3 DNA is TGTGCCAGCAGCTTAAGCGTTCAAGCGGAGGGGACAGATACGCAGTATTTT. The V call is TRBV7-9, the J call TRBJ2-3; TRBD2 is a possible D gene (6 bases). Deletions cut 2 bases from V and 3 bases from J, with 18 bases between. Per the germline V gene, CDR1 is SEHNR and CDR2 is FQNEAQ (reference sequence). The CDR3 is made up of 17 amino acids. Complete variable domain (other parts from reference TRBV7-9 and TRBJ2-3): DTGVSQNPRHKITKRGQNVTFRCDPISEHNRLYWYRQTLGQGPEFLTYFQNEAQLEKSRLLSDRFSAERPKGSFSTLEIQRTEQGDSAMYLCASSLSVQAEGTDTQYFGPGTRLTVL.

On this clone itself: Other nucleotide sequences in the sample specify the same CDR3. This sequence joins TRBV4-1 and TRBJ1-2, with 9 positions matching TRBD1. Germline V gene sequence: CDR1 MGHRA, CDR2 YSYEKL. The CDR3 is made up of 14 amino acids. V dropped 1 base and J dropped 7; count of bases not matched to a gene: 4. Here the CDR3 DNA reads TGCGCCAGCAGCCAAGCGGGACAGGGCTCTGGCTACACCTTC. Encoded protein: CASSQAGQGSGYTF.

J is TRBJ2-7 and V is TRBV2; 9 nucleotides agree with TRBD1. V lost 7 bases and J lost 0; bases outside the gene matches: 4. CDR1 and CDR2 from the germline V gene are SNHLY and FYNNEI. This CDR3 has 14 amino acids. CDR3 nucleotide sequence: TGTGCCAGCATCTTGACAGGGGGCTCCTACGAGCAGTACTTC. Protein sequence: CASILTGGSYEQYF.

This clone was seen more than once but under ten times. This chain connects TRBV12-5 to TRBJ1-1; D ambiguous. Germline values: CDR1 LGHNT, CDR2 FRNRAP. The CDR3 covers 11 residues. The CDR3 sequence: CASGYSTEAFF. CDR3 sequence (DNA): TGTGCCTCAGGTTACAGCACTGAAGCTTTCTTT.

The rearrangement joins TRBV7-6 to TRBJ2-3, with D tentatively TRBD2 (6 bases). V was trimmed by 1 base and J by 4 bases, leaving 9 bases between them. The CDR3 loop spans 14 amino acids. Germline lookup yields CDR1 SGHVS and CDR2 FNYEAQ. In DNA, the CDR3 is TGTGCCAGCAGCTTAGTCGGGGGTTCAGATACGCAGTATTTT. Its protein product is CASSLVGGSDTQYF.

The chain recombines TRBV29-1 with TRBJ2-2, with 12 bases that match TRBD2. This CDR3 contains 17 residues. The germline gives CDR1 SQVTM, CDR2 ANQGSEA. V gave up 2 bases and J gave up 4 bases; unmatched junction bases: 8. The CDR3 reads CSVEKTSGSQRTGELFF. In DNA form, the CDR3 reads TGCAGCGTTGAAAAGACTAGCGGGAGCCAACGCACCGGGGAGCTGTTTTTT.

The chain employs TRBV5-1 and TRBJ2-7, with 10 nucleotides matching TRBD2. This CDR3 is 15 amino acids long. V lost 4 bases, J lost 3 bases, and 7 bases stayed unmatched. Germline V gene lookup returns CDR1 SGHRS and CDR2 YFSETQ. CDR3 amino acids: CASSPGLAILYEQYF. DNA for the CDR3: TGCGCCAGCAGCCCGGGACTAGCGATCCTCTACGAGCAGTACTTC.

The chain uses TRBV25-1 and TRBJ2-7, with D tentatively TRBD2 (7 bases). V lost 6 bases and J 6 bases, leaving 15 bases between the germline ends. In germline, CDR1 is MGHDK, CDR2 SYGVNS. The CDR3 is 13 amino acids. CDR3 bases: TGTGCCAGCAGAGGGGGGGGTCGGGGCGAGCAGTACTTC. The encoded protein is CASRGGGRGEQYF.

This chain links TRBV4-2 with TRBJ2-5; no firm D call. The CDR3 sequence is 13 residues long. Germline lookup yields CDR1 LGHNA and CDR2 YNFKEQ. Trimming shortened V by 0 bases and J by 3 bases, and 5 bases separated the two germline ends. The CDR3 sequence: CASSQDGEETQYF. The CDR3 DNA reads as TGTGCCAGCAGCCAAGACGGAGAAGAGACCCAGTACTTC.

The rearrangement joins TRBV7-9 to TRBJ1-1; D gene unclear. With 5 bases removed from V and 7 bases from J, the gap between germline ends came to 14 bases. The germline V gene encodes CDR1 SEHNR and CDR2 FQNEAQ (reference sequence). CDR3 size: 13 residues. The CDR3 sequence is CASSPGDGFEAFF. The CDR3 bases are TGTGCCAGCAGCCCCGGAGACGGGTTTGAAGCTTTCTTT.

This chain uses TRBV29-1 with TRBJ1-1; tentative D call: TRBD1 (5 bases). There are 11 residues in the CDR3. Germline CDR1 is SQVTM and CDR2 is ANQGSEA. The germline V and J ends were trimmed by 5 bases and 5 bases, with 9 bases remaining between them. The CDR3 bases are TGCAGCGTTTGGCAGGGAACTGAAGCTTTCTTT. Translated: CSVWQGTEAFF.

This rearrangement joins TRBV19 to TRBJ1-5; 10 nucleotides line up with TRBD1. There are 17 residues in the CDR3. J lost 0 bases, V lost 10 bases, and 12 bases had no gene match. Germline V gene lookup returns CDR1 LNHDA and CDR2 SQIVND (reference sequence). DNA of the CDR3: TGTGCCACTGAACCGGGACAGGGGAGATATAGCAATCAGCCCCAGCATTTT. Amino acids: CATEPGQGRYSNQPQHF.